Sequencing of this T cell receptor beta chain was carried out in a study of beta chain features in type 1 diabetes (dated by TCRdb to between 2018 and 2020). Study-wide context: Mean age, gender distribution, total cell number and subset yield did not differ between patients and healthy donors. A total of over 95,000,000 sorted cells were examined across all samples, and RNA yield correlated strongly with the number of cells per subset. In the study, TCRB repertoires of sorted circulating CD4+ T cell subsets from recently diagnosed type 1 diabetes patients were compared with those of matched healthy donors. Regulatory and stem cell-like memory subsets were isolated from only 8 patients and about eight healthy donors, whereas naive and central memory subsets came from all 28 donors.

Trimming takes 4 bases from V and 0 bases from J, and the germline ends sit 10 bases apart. CDR1 and CDR2, per the germline V gene, are MGHDK and SYGVNS. Taken from cysteine to phenylalanine, the CDR3 has 14 residues. Only the CDR3 DNA stays, 42 bases, in frame from base 1. General study outcomes and caveats: In all four CD4+ subsets, TCRB CDR3 length was moderately but significantly shorter in type 1 diabetes patients. At VDJ recombination sites, type 1 diabetes patients had fewer insertions and more deleted nucleotides, which implies abnormalities in thymic rearrangement. The naive, central memory and regulatory TCRB repertoires appeared to resemble one another more closely among patients than among healthy donors. PCR may preferentially amplify shorter templates, but because patient and control samples were amplified and corrected together, any resulting skew would affect both groups equally. Only small numbers of individuals were included in the HLA sub-analyses, which left unresolved whether HLA type had any influence on TCRB rearrangement. Because cDNA was sequenced instead of genomic DNA, highly expressing activated cells could be over-represented, though the groups showed no difference in activation or CD3 levels.

All of the isolated RNA was reverse transcribed with the High Capacity cDNA Reverse Transcription Kit, so expressed TCRB transcripts were sequenced. Deep immunoSEQ sequencing was performed on naive, central memory and regulatory T cell samples, with an average of approximately 4 million total reads per sample. Sorted cells were lysed in RLT buffer and RNA was extracted with DNase-treated RNeasy Micro or Mini kits, depending on cell number. To prevent cross-contamination, every cell subset was processed on its own, while patient and healthy donor samples were processed together. The immunoSEQ multiplex PCR was used to amplify TCRB sequences from cDNA, generating 87-bp fragments that spanned the CDR3 region. The amplicons were sequenced using the Illumina HiSeq platform. In the original analysis: Synthetic template baselines were used to correct PCR bias computationally, reads within Hamming distance 2 were collapsed together, and singletons that could not be merged were discarded. Reads were aligned against IMGT to assign V, D and J genes, CDR3 length and insertions or deletions at six rearrangement sites. Within each subset, clonotype counts were normalized to the number of sorted cells before true diversity and Gini coefficients were calculated with the tcR R package. The overlap coefficient, calculated on TCRB nucleotide sequences, was used to quantify repertoire sharing. Out-of-frame TCRB sequences from naive cells were analyzed as a proxy for the pre-selection repertoire. TCRdb re-hosts the immuneACCESS table, in-frame sequences only. Its copies lack some clones; in the studies checked, an unresolved V gene accounts for under half of them, and the cause for the rest is not known. V and J calls and clone size are given by that table; D and trimming were obtained from the DNA. A total of around 650,000 clones appear in this sample, about an eighth of them only once. Roughly 0.12% of the sample goes to the ten largest clones.

A remark on this clone: This clone's antigen is unknown. Base qualities were left out, and no much larger clone turns up one base away.

From each donor, a single peripheral blood sample of 100 to 150 mL on average was drawn into heparinised tubes. Using a panel that included CD45RO, CCR7, CD25, CD127, CD95 and CD27, naive, central memory, regulatory and stem cell-like memory CD4+ T cells were sorted on a BD FACSAria II. Purity was above 95% for every sorted population. PBMCs were isolated immediately by Lymphoprep density gradient centrifugation and stained directly without culture. Samples were stained and sorted in pairs, with one healthy donor and one patient per experiment, so that batch effects were minimized. The receptor was derived from a young man with type 1 diabetes. The chain employs TRBV25-1 and TRBJ2-7; the D gene assignment is ambiguous. Sequenced: naive CD4+ T cells from blood. The cell subset or site label on this specimen signifies: true naive CD4+ T cells. The DNA is as follows: TGTGCCAGCAGTGGCCACGTGTTCTCCTACGAGCAGTACTTC. Protein translation: CASSGHVFSYEQYF.